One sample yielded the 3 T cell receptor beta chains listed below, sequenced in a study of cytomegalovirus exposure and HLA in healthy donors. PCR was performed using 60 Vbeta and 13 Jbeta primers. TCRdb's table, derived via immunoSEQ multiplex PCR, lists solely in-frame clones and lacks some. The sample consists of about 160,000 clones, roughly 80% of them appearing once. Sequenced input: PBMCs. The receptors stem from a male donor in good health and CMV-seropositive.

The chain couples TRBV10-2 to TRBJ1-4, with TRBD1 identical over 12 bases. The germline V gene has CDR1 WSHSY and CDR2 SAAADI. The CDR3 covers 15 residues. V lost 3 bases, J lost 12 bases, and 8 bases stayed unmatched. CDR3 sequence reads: CASSDPGTGGVQLFF. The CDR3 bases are TGCGCCAGCAGTGACCCCGGGACAGGGGGCGTGCAACTGTTTTTT.

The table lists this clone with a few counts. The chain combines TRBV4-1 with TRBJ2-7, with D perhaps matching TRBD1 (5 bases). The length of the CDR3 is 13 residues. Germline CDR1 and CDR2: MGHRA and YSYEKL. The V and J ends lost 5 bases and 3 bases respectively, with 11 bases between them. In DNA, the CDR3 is TGCGCCAGCAGCACGGACACGTACTACGAGCAGTACTTC. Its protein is CASSTDTYYEQYF.

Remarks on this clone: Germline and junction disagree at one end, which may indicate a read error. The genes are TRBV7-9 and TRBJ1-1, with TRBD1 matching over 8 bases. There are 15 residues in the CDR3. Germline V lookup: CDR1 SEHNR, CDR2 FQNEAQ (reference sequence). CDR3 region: CSSSDYRGEGTEAFF. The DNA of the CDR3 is TGTTCCAGCAGCGATTACAGGGGGGAGGGCACTGAAGCTTTCTTT.